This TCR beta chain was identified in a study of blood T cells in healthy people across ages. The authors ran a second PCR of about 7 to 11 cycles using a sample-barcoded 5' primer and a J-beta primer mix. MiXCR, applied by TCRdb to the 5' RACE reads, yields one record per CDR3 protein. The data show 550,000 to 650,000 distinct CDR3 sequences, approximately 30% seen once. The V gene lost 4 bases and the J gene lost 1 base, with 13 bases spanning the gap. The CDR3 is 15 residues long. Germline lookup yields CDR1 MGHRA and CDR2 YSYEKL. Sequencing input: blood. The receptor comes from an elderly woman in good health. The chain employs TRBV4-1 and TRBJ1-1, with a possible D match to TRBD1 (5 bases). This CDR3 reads CASSPLGRENTEAFF. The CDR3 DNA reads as TGCGCCAGCAGCCCCCTGGGGCGAGAGAACACTGAAGCTTTCTTT.